This TCR beta chain is from a study of T cells in Graves' hyperthyroidism and ophthalmopathy (dated by TCRdb to between 2019 and 2020). Concerning the study at large: Peripheral blood samples were taken at initial diagnosis, before any treatment was given. A discovery cohort of approximately 100 patients, 43 with Graves' ophthalmopathy and fewer than 65 with stable Graves' hyperthyroidism, was used to find distinguishing TCR V-J signatures. Whether ophthalmopathy could be predicted prospectively was tested in an independent validation cohort made up of approximately 19 hyperthyroidism patients plus 17 patients who later progressed to ophthalmopathy. The 80 to 100 discovery patients were randomly divided into training and test sets at a 7:3 ratio. Thyroid tissue and blood T-cell repertoires from more than five Graves' hyperthyroidism patients were also compared in the study. After sampling, hyperthyroidism patients received methimazole starting at 30 mg daily, and ophthalmopathy patients received high-dose intravenous methylprednisolone. TCR Vbeta CDR3 sequencing of 135 peripheral blood samples (over 40 ophthalmopathy, 75 hyperthyroidism and approximately 17 progressor patients) is reported in the paper.

Ophthalmopathy patients had moderately to severely active disease, with a Clinical Activity Score of 3 or more, a NOSPECS grade of 4 or more, and a disease duration of less than 3 months. Exclusion was applied to patients with uncontrolled infections, other autoimmune diseases, pregnancy or lactation. Clinical symptoms, serum thyroxine and TRAb, thyroid ultrasound, and orbital computed tomography formed the basis for the diagnoses. PBMCs were separated from under 12 ml of fresh peripheral blood using Ficoll-Paque density gradient centrifugation. Total RNA was extracted using Trizol reagent, and RNA quality was assessed on an Agilent 2100 Bioanalyzer. The paper's findings and limits, for the study overall: No statistical method was used to set the sample size in advance, and investigators knew the group allocation. In cross-validation, a model built on a 13 V-J signature told ophthalmopathy apart from stable hyperthyroidism with roughly 87% sensitivity and approximately 81% specificity, and in testing the same model reached 80%/75%. In validation, the model predicted progression to ophthalmopathy with around 71% sensitivity and 72% to 85% specificity, a median of roughly seven months before onset. Most expanded thyroid clonotypes (frequency above 0.001) were also detected in blood, a finding suggesting that blood repertoires may reflect thyroid immune responses.

Amplification of TCR beta CDR3 regions was carried out from RNA transcripts. The TCR CDR3 was subjected to a first round of RT-PCR using the HTBI primer set and the Qiagen OneStep RT-PCR kit. A second multiplex PCR round built the libraries, followed by size selection and purification. Paired-end sequencing of the libraries was performed with 100 bp reads on an Illumina HiSeq2000. The paper's processing steps were these. SOAPnuke was used to process the raw data, with reads discarded if the reads contained adapters or uncalled bases, had a mean Phred below 15, or lacked an exact constant-primer or identifier match. High-quality paired reads were merged using COPE v1.2.5, and each unique nucleotide sequence was defined as a clonotype. MiTCR v1.1 was used to align clonotypes to the IMGT TRBV, TRBD and TRBJ reference segments. Only V-J combinations with frequency above 0.0001, covering approximately 99% of repertoires, were analysed. The TCS score was defined as F50 (clonal expansion) divided by E x V (chaos), with BLOSUM62-based TCRdist calculated between CDR3 peptides within each V-J. Welch's t-statistics and random forest reduced 514 V-J features to roughly 13, which were used in a naive Bayes classifier (R e1071). TCRdb redid the processing of the public reads, applying fastp at Q25 and MiXCR, and retained in-frame beta chains. CDR3 protein duplicates are merged, each entry listing the most common genes and DNA. These V and J calls are TCRdb output, not the study's own analysis. The sample data list 500,000 or so distinct CDR3 sequences, and roughly a sixth of these were observed just once. 15% to 20% of the sample rests with the top ten.

In the germline V gene (reference sequence), CDR1 corresponds to LNHDA and CDR2 to SQIVND. Trimming leaves V shorter by 3 bases and J shorter by 2 bases, with the junction holding 3 bases beyond the gene matches. From cysteine to phenylalanine, the CDR3 is 15 amino acids long. Of all the DNA, just the CDR3 is kept, 45 bases in frame from base 1. This clonotype was counted a single time. Its antigen is not yet known. Per-nucleotide qualities are absent, and no much larger clonotype sits a single base away. One read alone provides weak support. The chain is assembled from TRBV19 and TRBJ2-7, with 11 middle bases fitting TRBD2. The sequence was collected from a woman younger than 35 with Graves' ophthalmopathy. The sequenced sample consisted of blood. The DNA sequence reads TGTGCCAGTAGTATCGGGACTAGCGGTCCCTACGAGCAGTACTTC. Its translation is CASSIGTSGPYEQYF.